Below, 10 T cell receptor beta chains from the same sample are listed, as sequenced in a study of blood T cell repertoires in COVID-19. Profiling relied on immunoSEQ multiplex PCR, and the TCRdb table lists in-frame clones only, not all of them. This repertoire shows some 270,000 clones, approximately 84% found once; its top ten account for around 14%. The sample was peripheral blood. The receptors come from a person aged 70 to 85 with COVID-19, enrolled during active disease.

This clone was counted once. The DNA of the CDR3 is TGTGCCAGCAGTCCCGGGTCAAACTACGAGCAGTACTTC. Translated, it gives CASSPGSNYEQYF. The V and J genes are TRBV28 and TRBJ2-7; no firm D call. CDR1 is MDHEN, CDR2 SYDVKM, per germline. Trimming took off 5 bases at V and 3 bases at J, with 11 bases between the two ends. The CDR3 runs to 13 residues.

This rearrangement joins TRBV7-2 to TRBJ2-2; 11 nucleotides agree with TRBD2. The germline V gene has CDR1 SGHTA and CDR2 FQGNSA. V lost 8 bases to trimming and J lost 6 bases; unmatched junction nucleotides: 2. The CDR3 consists of 13 residues. In DNA form, the CDR3 reads TGTGCCAGCTTAGCGGGAGGGCCCGGGGAGCTGTTTTTT. This codes for CASLAGGPGELFF. Looking up the rest from reference TRBV7-2 and TRBJ2-2 gives the full variable domain: GAGVSQSPSNKVTEKGKDVELRCDPISGHTALYWYRQSLGQGLEFLIYFQGNSAPDKSGLPSDRFSAERTGGSVSTLTIQRTQQEDSAVYLCASLAGGPGELFFGEGSRLTVL.

The V gene is TRBV12-3 or TRBV12-4, the J gene TRBJ1-6; a possible D gene is TRBD1 (6 bases). Trimming left V 7 bases short and J 8 bases short, with 12 bases between. The CDR3 covers 13 residues. CDR3 bases: TGTGCCAGCACCGCACGACAGGATTCACCCCTCCACTTT. It encodes CASTARQDSPLHF.

This clone was seen only once. The chain carries TRBV6-8 and TRBJ1-6, with TRBD1 matching 7 bases. CDR3 size: 14 residues. J gave up 8 bases and V 6 bases, and 7 bases lay outside the gene matches. Germline V gene lookup returns CDR1 MNHGY and CDR2 SAAAGT. CDR3 amino acids: CASREGQQHSPLHF. Here the CDR3 DNA reads TGTGCCAGCAGGGAGGGACAGCAACATTCACCCCTCCACTTT.

Turning to this clone: Compared with germline, one end of the junction differs, possibly owing to a read error. The chain has TRBV19 and TRBJ2-2; D is perhaps TRBD1 (6 bases). In germline, CDR1 is LNHDA, CDR2 SQIVND (reference sequence). CDR3 size: 16 residues. CDR3: CASSVTRGSNAGELFF. The CDR3 DNA sequence: TGTGCCAGTAGTGTCACGAGGGGGTCGAACGCCGGGGAGCTGTTTTTT. The complete variable domain, with remaining parts taken from reference TRBV19 and TRBJ2-2, reads DGGITQSPKYLFRKEGQNVTLSCEQNLNHDAMYWYRQDPGQGLRLIYYSQIVNDFQKGDIAEGYSVSREKKESFPLTVTSAQKNPTAFYLCASSVTRGSNAGELFFGEGSRLTVL.

The CDR3 is CASSFRGSTGELFF. CDR3 coding DNA: TGTGCCAGCAGCTTTCGGGGGAGTACCGGGGAGCTGTTTTTT. The V gene is TRBV7-2, the J gene TRBJ2-2; D perhaps matches TRBD2 (6 bases). Germline CDR1 SGHTA, CDR2 FQGNSA. The CDR3 consists of 14 residues. The V end was cut by 3 bases, the J end by 5 bases, with 10 bases between.

As regards this clone: The CDR3 does not end in the conserved phenylalanine or tryptophan, so this is likely a read error. The DNA is left out, because the CDR3 cannot be placed on it with certainty; the CDR3 is given as TCRdb lists it. The chain has TRBV2 and TRBJ1-2; the table's D call of TRBD1 was not tested on the DNA. The CDR3 adds up to 12 amino acids, both ends counted. Germline CDR1 and CDR2: SNHLY and FYNNEI. CDR3 protein: CATGAPNRVTYL.

V and J are TRBV19 and TRBJ2-1; TRBD1 matches 8 bases. With 4 bases clipped from V and 1 base from J, the junction kept 6 bases outside the gene matches. Germline V lookup: CDR1 LNHDA, CDR2 SQIVND (reference sequence). CDR3 size: 16 residues. CDR3 amino acids: CASSRPTGGSYNEQFF. CDR3 sequence (DNA): TGTGCCAGTAGTAGACCAACAGGGGGTTCCTACAATGAGCAGTTCTTC.

This rearrangement joins TRBV5-1 to TRBJ2-2; 11 nucleotides agree with TRBD2. This CDR3 contains 16 residues. V was clipped by 4 bases and J by 0 bases; unmatched bases: 2. Germline loops: CDR1 SGHRS, CDR2 YFSETQ. CDR3: CASSRGLAANTGELFF. CDR3 coding DNA: TGCGCCAGCAGCCGGGGACTAGCGGCGAACACCGGGGAGCTGTTTTTT.

The rearrangement uses TRBV6-1 and TRBJ2-1; the D gene is possibly TRBD1 (6 bases). Germline V lookup: CDR1 MNHNS, CDR2 SASEGT. Trimming pared 1 base from V and 7 bases from J, leaving 17 bases between. CDR3 length: 16 residues. CDR3 coding DNA: TGTGCCAGCAGTGAAGTCGGTCAGGGGAATAGGAATGAGCAGTTCTTC. It specifies CASSEVGQGNRNEQFF.